This TCR beta chain was obtained from a study of CD8 T cells in Susac syndrome. From blood CD8+ and CD4+ T cells, the TCR beta chain was sequenced. The multiple sclerosis control group consisted of treatment-naive patients whose relapsing-remitting disease, which was either stable or active, fulfilled revised McDonald criteria. With random hexamers, about 0.45 to 1 ug RNA was reverse transcribed. A multiplex approach, immunoSEQ multiplex PCR, amplified TCR beta CDR3 across 54 Vbeta and 13 Jbeta. One entry per CDR3 protein, called by TCRdb with MiXCR from the immunoSEQ multiplex PCR reads. The sample contains 200,000 to 250,000 distinct CDR3 sequences, 95% of which appear only once. Unmatched junction bases numbered 11, after V lost 4 bases and J lost 9 bases. Germline CDR1 reads SGHRS; CDR2 reads YFSETQ. The CDR3 is made up of 16 amino acids.

Sequenced input: CD4+ T cells from PBMCs. This chain uses TRBV5-1 with TRBJ1-6; 9 bases line up with TRBD1. This TCR derives from a human donor with multiple sclerosis. In nucleotides, the CDR3 is TGCGCCAGCAGCACGAAGACCGGGACAGGGACTTCACCCCTCCACTTT. Translating it yields CASSTKTGTGTSPLHF. The entire variable domain, with the rest obtained from reference TRBV5-1 and TRBJ1-6, is as follows: KAGVTQTPRYLIKTRGQQVTLSCSPISGHRSVSWYQQTPGQGLQFLFEYFSETQRNKGNFPGRFSGRQFSNSRSEMNVSTLELGDSALYLCASSTKTGTGTSPLHFGNGTRLTVT.